This T cell receptor beta chain was sequenced in a study of blood T cell repertoires in COVID-19. Whole-study context: Italy, Spain and the United States were the sources of the convalescent and acute COVID-19 samples.

Germline V lookup: CDR1 LNHDA, CDR2 SQIVND (reference sequence). CDR3 length equals 12 residues. V dropped 1 base and J dropped 6 bases, with 6 bases sitting between them. The assay was immunoSEQ multiplex PCR, and TCRdb's table has in-frame clones only and misses some. The sample carries some 130,000 clones, 60% to 80% recorded once. The sequence derives from a man aged 60-69 years who had recovered from COVID-19. What was sequenced was peripheral blood. The gene calls are TRBV19 and TRBJ1-1; D is uncertain. The CDR3 loop is CASSIASSEAFF. The CDR3 DNA sequence: TGTGCCAGTAGTATAGCTTCTTCTGAAGCTTTCTTT.